Included here is one TCR beta chain sequence, with context. Its cognate antigen is unknown. The CDR3 contains 15 residues. V lost 6 bases and J lost 3; bases outside the gene matches: 8. CDR1 and CDR2 (germline): MNHEY, SVGAGI. What was sequenced were expressed TCRB transcripts, since all of the isolated RNA had been reverse transcribed. Profiling relied on immunoSEQ multiplex PCR, and the TCRdb table lists in-frame clones only, not all of them. The table records 300,000 to 350,000 clones, roughly 8% of them present only once. This sample was included in a study of beta chain features in type 1 diabetes. Study-wide results and caveats: Comparison showed that naive, central memory and Treg TCRB repertoires appeared more similar among patients than among healthy donors.

Staining for CD45RO/CCR7/CD25/CD127/CD95/CD27 allowed sorting of CD4+ naive, central memory, regulatory and stem cell-like memory cells. The TCR was taken from a woman aged 18-29 years in good health. The chain has TRBV6-5 and TRBJ2-7, with 10 bases matching TRBD1. The sample was central memory CD4+ T cells from blood. The CDR3: CASRPGRTGGYEQYF. CDR3 in DNA: TGTGCCAGCAGACCCGGAAGGACAGGGGGCTACGAGCAGTACTTC.